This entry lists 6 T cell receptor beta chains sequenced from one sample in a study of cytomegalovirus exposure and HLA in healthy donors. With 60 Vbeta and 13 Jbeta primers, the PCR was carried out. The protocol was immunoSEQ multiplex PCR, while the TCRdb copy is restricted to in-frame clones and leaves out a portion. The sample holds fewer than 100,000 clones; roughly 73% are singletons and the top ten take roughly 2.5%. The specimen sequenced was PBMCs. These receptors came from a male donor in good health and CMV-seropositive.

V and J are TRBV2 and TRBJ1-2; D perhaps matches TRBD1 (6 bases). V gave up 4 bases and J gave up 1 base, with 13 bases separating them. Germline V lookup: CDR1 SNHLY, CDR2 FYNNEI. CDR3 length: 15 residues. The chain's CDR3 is CASSVSRGHNYGYTF. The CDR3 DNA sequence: TGTGCCAGCAGTGTCTCCAGGGGCCATAACTATGGCTACACCTTC. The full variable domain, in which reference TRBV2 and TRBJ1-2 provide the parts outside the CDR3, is EPEVTQTPSHQVTQMGQEVILRCVPISNHLYFYWYRQILGQKVEFLVSFYNNEISEKSEIFDDQFSVERPDGSNFTLKIRSTKLEDSAMYFCASSVSRGHNYGYTFGSGTRLTVV.

CDR3 loop: CASSNCERENLAKNIQYF. The CDR3 nucleotides are TGTGCCAGCAGCAATTGCGAGCGGGAGAACCTAGCCAAAAACATTCAGTACTTC. The genes are TRBV21-1 and TRBJ2-4; the table's TRBD2 call for D was not verified on the DNA. TRBV21-1 is listed as a pseudogene. This CDR3 contains 18 residues.

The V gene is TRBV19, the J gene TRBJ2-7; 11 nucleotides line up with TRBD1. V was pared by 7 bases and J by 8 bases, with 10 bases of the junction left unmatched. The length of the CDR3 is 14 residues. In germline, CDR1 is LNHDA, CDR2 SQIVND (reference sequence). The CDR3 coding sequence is TGTGCCAGTAACTCCGGGACAGGGGGTGGTCAGCAGTACTTC. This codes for CASNSGTGGGQQYF.

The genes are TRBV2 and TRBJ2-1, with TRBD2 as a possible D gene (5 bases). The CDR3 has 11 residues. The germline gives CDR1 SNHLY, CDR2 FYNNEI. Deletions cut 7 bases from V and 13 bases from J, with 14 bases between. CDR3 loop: CASTPSSGQFF. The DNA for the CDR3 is TGTGCCAGCACCCCCTCGTCGGGACAGTTCTTC.

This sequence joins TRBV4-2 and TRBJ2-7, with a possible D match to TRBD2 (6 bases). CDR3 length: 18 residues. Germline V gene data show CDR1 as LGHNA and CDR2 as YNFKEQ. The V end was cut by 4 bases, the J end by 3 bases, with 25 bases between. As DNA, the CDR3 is TGTGCCAGCAGCCCGCTTACCCCCGGGACTGGGGACGACTACGAGCAGTACTTC. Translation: CASSPLTPGTGDDYEQYF.

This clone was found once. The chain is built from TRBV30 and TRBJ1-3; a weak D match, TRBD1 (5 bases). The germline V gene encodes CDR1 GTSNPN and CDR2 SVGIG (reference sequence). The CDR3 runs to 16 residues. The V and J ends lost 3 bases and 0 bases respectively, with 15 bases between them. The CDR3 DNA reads TGTGCCTGGAGCGGGCAGGGTTCAAGCTCTGGAAACACCATATATTTT. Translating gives CAWSGQGSSSGNTIYF.